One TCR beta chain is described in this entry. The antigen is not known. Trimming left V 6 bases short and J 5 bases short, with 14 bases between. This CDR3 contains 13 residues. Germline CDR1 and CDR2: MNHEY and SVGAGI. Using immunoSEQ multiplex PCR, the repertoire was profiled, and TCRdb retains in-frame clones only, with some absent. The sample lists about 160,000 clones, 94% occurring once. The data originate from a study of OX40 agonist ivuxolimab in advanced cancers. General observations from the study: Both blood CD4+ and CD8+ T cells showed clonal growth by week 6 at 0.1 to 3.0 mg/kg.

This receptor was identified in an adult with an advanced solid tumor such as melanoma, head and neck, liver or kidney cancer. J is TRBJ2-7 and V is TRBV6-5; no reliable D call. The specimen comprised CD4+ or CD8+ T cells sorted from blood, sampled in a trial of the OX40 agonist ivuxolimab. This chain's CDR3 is CASSRRVGNEQYF. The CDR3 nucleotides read TGTGCCAGCAGCCGTCGAGTGGGGAACGAGCAGTACTTC.